The sequence of this T cell receptor (beta chain) was determined in a study of cytomegalovirus exposure and HLA in healthy donors. Study-wide context: The roughly 670 first-cohort repertoires and the 100 to 150 validation repertoires shared the same platform, a later analysis reported. Overall study results and limits: Overall, around 160 TCR beta chains were annotated as cytomegalovirus-associated. Subsequent analysis of the 120 or so validation repertoires found a tendency for first-cohort TCR clusters to co-occur.

On this clone: No antigen is known for it.

The method was immunoSEQ multiplex PCR; TCRdb's version includes in-frame clones alone and lacks a portion of them. The sample consists of about 65,000 clones, about 94% of them appearing once. Between the trimmed V and J ends, which lost 2 bases and 2 bases, there was a span of 13 bases. The length of the CDR3 is 15 residues. Germline V gene sequence: CDR1 SGHAT, CDR2 FQNNGV. Separate from the approximately 670-subject first cohort, the roughly 120-subject validation cohort was the one that the donors belonged to. This receptor was obtained from a man younger than 35 in good health and CMV-seropositive. Sequencing used PBMCs. The V gene is TRBV11-2, the J gene TRBJ2-7; the D gene is possibly TRBD2 (5 bases). CDR3 sequence (DNA): TGTGCCAGCAGCTTATCACGGGGTGGAGCCTACGAGCAGTACTTC. As protein: CASSLSRGGAYEQYF.